The 18 T cell receptor beta chains given below trace back to one sample, sequenced in a study of human thymus T cells. Thymic material originated from resections removed in the course of corrective heart surgery. Clones were sequenced by immunoSEQ multiplex PCR, and TCRdb holds only the in-frame ones, with some missing. The table includes approximately 71,000 clones, 90% to 95% detected once. Specimen: thymus tissue. The receptors were sampled from a girl younger than two with a congenital heart defect but otherwise immunologically healthy.

This clone appeared once. V usage is TRBV4-1 and J usage is TRBJ2-2, with 8 bases matching TRBD1. V shed 4 bases and J 5 bases; nucleotides not matched to a gene: 9. CDR1 MGHRA and CDR2 YSYEKL come from the germline V gene. CDR3 length: 16 amino acids. CDR3 region: CASSPWTGKWTGELFF. The CDR3 bases are TGCGCCAGCAGCCCGTGGACAGGGAAGTGGACCGGGGAGCTGTTTTTT.

This clone was seen once. As DNA, the CDR3 is TGCGCCAGCAGCCAAGAGTTTTTATGGACTAGCGGGAGTGGGGGGCCCAATGAGCAGTTCTTC. This translates into CASSQEFLWTSGSGGPNEQFF. The chain uses TRBV4-1 and TRBJ2-1, with 13 bases that match TRBD2. Germline lookup yields CDR1 MGHRA and CDR2 YSYEKL. The CDR3 totals 21 residues. Trimming took 0 bases from V and 6 from J; bases not matched to a gene: 17.

This chain joins TRBV5-4 and TRBJ2-7, with a tentative D call TRBD1 (6 bases). Germline loops: CDR1 SGHNT, CDR2 YYREEE (reference sequence). V was shortened by 4 bases and J by 7 bases, with 18 bases between the two germline ends. This CDR3 has 14 amino acids. CDR3 bases: TGTGCCAGCAGCCCAGGGGTTGGGGTGGAGGAGCAGTACTTC. Protein: CASSPGVGVEEQYF. Using reference TRBV5-4 and TRBJ2-7 for the parts outside the CDR3, the full variable domain is ETGVTQSPTHLIKTRGQQVTLRCSSQSGHNTVSWYQQALGQGPQFIFQYYREEENGRGNFPPRFSGLQFPNYSSELNVNALELDDSALYLCASSPGVGVEEQYFGPGTRLTVT.

This chain joins TRBV18 and TRBJ2-3; D is perhaps TRBD1 or TRBD2 (5 bases each). Trimming pared 2 bases from V and 2 bases from J, leaving 14 bases between. The germline V gene has CDR1 KGHSH and CDR2 LQKENI. The CDR3 runs to 16 residues. CDR3 region: CASSPYPGALTDTQYF. The CDR3 bases are TGTGCCAGCTCACCATATCCCGGGGCCCTCACAGATACGCAGTATTTT.

The chain combines TRBV29-1 with TRBJ1-2, with D maybe TRBD1 (5 bases). Germline loops: CDR1 SQVTM, CDR2 ANQGSEA. The CDR3 totals 13 residues. Trimming stripped 6 bases from V and 0 bases from J, with 11 bases between. The CDR3 loop reads CSVDWGANYGYTF. The CDR3 DNA sequence: TGCAGCGTGGATTGGGGGGCTAACTATGGCTACACCTTC.

This clone was counted once. The V and J genes are TRBV19 and TRBJ1-2; 9 bases align to TRBD1. The trim removed 5 bases at V and 3 bases at J, leaving 7 bases unmatched. Per the germline V gene, CDR1 is LNHDA and CDR2 is SQIVND (reference sequence). The CDR3 is 15 amino acids. The CDR3, as DNA: TGTGCCAGTAGTCGCCGGGACAGGGAGGACTATGGCTACACCTTC. Encoded protein: CASSRRDREDYGYTF.

This rearrangement joins TRBV9 to TRBJ2-2, with D possibly TRBD1 on 6 matching bases. Germline-derived CDR1 and CDR2 are SGDLS and YYNGEE. Trimming removed 3 bases from V and 6 bases from J, with 9 bases in between. The CDR3 has 13 residues. CDR3 protein: CASSAEGAGELFF. The CDR3 nucleotides are TGTGCCAGCAGCGCCGAGGGGGCCGGGGAGCTGTTTTTT. Using reference TRBV9 and TRBJ2-2 for the parts outside the CDR3, the full variable domain is DSGVTQTPKHLITATGQRVTLRCSPRSGDLSVYWYQQSLDQGLQFLIQYYNGEERAKGNILERFSAQQFPDLHSELNLSSLELGDSALYFCASSAEGAGELFFGEGSRLTVL.

In its sample, this clone was seen once. CDR3 coding DNA: TGCGCCAGCGGGGACAGGGGTCGGAGAAACACCGGGGAGCTGTTTTTT. Residues: CASGDRGRRNTGELFF. The rearrangement links TRBV5-1 to TRBJ2-2; 10 nucleotides line up with TRBD1. Trimming removed 7 bases from V and 2 bases from J; junction bases left unmatched: 8. The CDR3 runs to 16 residues. Germline V gene lookup returns CDR1 SGHRS and CDR2 YFSETQ.

The chain recombines TRBV5-1 with TRBJ2-5; 7 nucleotides align to TRBD1. The germline CDR1 and CDR2 sequences are SGHRS and YFSETQ. The CDR3 totals 15 residues. The J segment lost 0 bases and the V segment lost 5 bases, leaving 7 bases of the junction unmatched. The CDR3 sequence is CASRPRDSDQETQYF. The CDR3 DNA sequence: TGCGCCAGCAGGCCCCGGGACAGTGACCAAGAGACCCAGTACTTC.

This chain connects TRBV15 to TRBJ1-5; D gene uncertain. The CDR3 loop spans 18 amino acids. Trimming pared 3 bases from V and 0 bases from J, leaving 18 bases between. CDR1 is LNHNV, CDR2 YYDKDF, per germline (reference sequence). CDR3 nucleotide sequence: TGTGCCACCAGCAGGGAGATTGAAGCAGTTACTAGCAATCAGCCCCAGCATTTT. Translation gives CATSREIEAVTSNQPQHF. The entire variable domain, with the rest obtained from reference TRBV15 and TRBJ1-5, is as follows: DAMVIQNPRYQVTQFGKPVTLSCSQTLNHNVMYWYQQKSSQAPKLLFHYYDKDFNNEADTPDNFQSRRPNTSFCFLDIRSPGLGDTAMYLCATSREIEAVTSNQPQHFGDGTRLSIL.

The gene calls are TRBV27 and TRBJ1-4, with 7 positions matching TRBD1. The V gene end was trimmed by 5 bases and the J gene end by 4 bases; junction bases not matched to a gene: 7. The CDR3 sequence is 15 residues long. Germline V CDR1 and CDR2: MNHEY, SMNVEV (reference sequence). The CDR3 DNA sequence: TGTGCCAGCAGTCCAACACAGGGGAGTAATGAAAAACTGTTTTTT. It yields the protein CASSPTQGSNEKLFF.

J is TRBJ1-3 and V is TRBV7-2, with D unresolved. This CDR3 has 13 amino acids. V dropped 1 base and J dropped 4 bases, with 5 bases sitting between them. Germline-derived CDR1 and CDR2 are SGHTA and FQGNSA. DNA of the CDR3: TGTGCCAGCAGCTTAGGGGTGGGAAACACCATATATTTT. Translated, it gives CASSLGVGNTIYF.

This clone has only a few counts. Mismatch with germline at one junction end may stem from a read error. The rearrangement links TRBV6-1 to TRBJ1-4; tentative D call: TRBD1 (6 bases). The germline gives CDR1 MNHNS, CDR2 SASEGT. The CDR3 is 11 amino acids. CDR3 DNA: TGTGCCACCACCCGGGGGGGCGTGGAGTATTTT. This codes for CATTRGGVEYF.

The chain carries TRBV7-9 and TRBJ2-5; D remains ambiguous. The CDR3 contains 15 residues. Germline V gene sequence: CDR1 SEHNR, CDR2 FQNEAQ (reference sequence). V was clipped by 5 bases and J by 3 bases, with 16 bases between them. CDR3 sequence reads: CASSAPGQEEETQYF. CDR3 nucleotide sequence: TGTGCCAGCAGCGCGCCTGGCCAGGAAGAAGAGACCCAGTACTTC.

The V and J genes are TRBV5-1 and TRBJ2-5, with a weak D call TRBD1 (5 bases). The CDR3 has 14 amino acids. Germline V gene data show CDR1 as SGHRS and CDR2 as YFSETQ. V was shortened by 4 bases and J by 6 bases, with 16 bases between the two germline ends. DNA for the CDR3: TGCGCCAGCAGCCCAAGGGGCCTTTGGAAGACCCAGTACTTC. Translated: CASSPRGLWKTQYF.

This sequence joins TRBV6-5 and TRBJ2-7; 10 nucleotides align to TRBD1. The CDR3 spans 16 residues. Germline V gene sequence: CDR1 MNHEY, CDR2 SVGAGI. Trimming cost V 0 bases and J 5 bases; bases outside gene matches: 7. The CDR3 loop reads CASSYSLRDRGDEQYF. Written as DNA, the CDR3 is TGTGCCAGCAGTTACTCGTTGAGGGACAGGGGCGACGAGCAGTACTTC.

This sequence joins TRBV25-1 and TRBJ1-2; D is undetermined. Germline CDR1 reads MGHDK; CDR2 reads SYGVNS. CDR3 length: 13 amino acids. V was pared by 7 bases and J by 4 bases, with 13 bases between. The DNA for the CDR3 is TGTGCCAGCAAACTGGGAAAGACCTATGGCTACACCTTC. Its translation is CASKLGKTYGYTF.

The chain joins TRBV14 to TRBJ2-3, with D uncertain. Deletions cut 1 base from V and 5 bases from J, with 13 bases between. Germline V gene sequence: CDR1 SGHDN, CDR2 FVKESK. The CDR3 loop spans 15 amino acids. CDR3 in amino acids: CASSQVWKGRDTQYF. CDR3 DNA sequence: TGTGCCAGCAGCCAAGTTTGGAAAGGCAGAGATACGCAGTATTTT.